The sequence of this TCR beta chain was determined in a study of blood T cells in healthy people across ages. Study conclusions and caveats: PBMCs went unsorted, and a conclusive naive versus antigen-experienced comparison was therefore prevented. Estimated diversity that came from one million T cells was considered an underestimate. The unknown donor CMV status may have confounded expanded clonotype changes.

Concerning this clonotype: The target antigen is unknown.

This CDR3 has 16 residues. The V segment lost 4 bases and the J segment 2 bases; nucleotides outside the gene matches: 10. Germline CDR1 and CDR2: SGHKS and YYEKEE (reference sequence). Combining a sample-barcoded 5' primer with a J-beta primer mix, a second PCR ran for roughly 6 to 12 cycles. TCRdb fed the 5' RACE reads into MiXCR, producing one record per CDR3 protein. The sample lists about 1.6 million distinct CDR3 sequences, 34% occurring once. This clonotype was obtained from a woman between 25 and 40 years old in good health. The chain carries TRBV5-5 and TRBJ2-3; the match to TRBD2 covers 7 bases. The sample taken for sequencing was blood. The CDR3 sequence is CASSVGWAGDTDTQYF. CDR3 in DNA: TGTGCCAGCAGCGTGGGTTGGGCGGGGGACACAGATACGCAGTATTTT. The full variable domain, completed using reference TRBV5-5 and TRBJ2-3, is DAGVTQSPTHLIKTRGQQVTLRCSPISGHKSVSWYQQVLGQGPQFIFQYYEKEERGRGNFPDRFSARQFPNYSSELNVNALLLGDSALYLCASSVGWAGDTDTQYFGPGTRLTVL.